This T cell receptor beta chain stems from a study of OX40 agonist ivuxolimab in advanced cancers. Profiling relied on immunoSEQ multiplex PCR, and the TCRdb table lists in-frame clones only, not all of them. The sample yields about 47,000 clones, around 88% seen once. Trimming cost V 0 bases and J 3 bases, with 10 bases left between them. This CDR3 is 15 amino acids long. Germline CDR1 and CDR2: SGHRS and YFSETQ. The TCR sequence derives from an adult with an advanced solid tumor such as melanoma, head and neck, liver or kidney cancer. The rearrangement joins TRBV5-1 to TRBJ2-1; tentative D call: TRBD2 (5 bases). Material: CD4+ or CD8+ T cells sorted from blood, obtained in a trial of the OX40 agonist ivuxolimab. The CDR3 loop is CASSLELDVYNEQFF. DNA of the CDR3: TGCGCCAGCAGCTTGGAACTAGATGTCTACAATGAGCAGTTCTTC.